The T cell receptor (beta chain) described here comes from a study of CD8 T cells in Susac syndrome. General study results and limits: The Susac syndrome CD4+ T cell repertoires displayed no clonal expansion.

To note about this clonotype: Antigen specificity is unknown.

An amount of RNA that ranged from roughly 0.5 to 1 ug was reverse transcribed with random hexamers. TCRdb analysed the immunoSEQ multiplex PCR reads with MiXCR anew, one entry per CDR3 protein. The data contain some 210,000 distinct CDR3 sequences, 94% of them seen just once; the ten biggest clones take up around 0.15%. The CDR3 sequence is 14 residues long. The germline CDR1 and CDR2 sequences are GTSNPN and SVGIG (reference sequence). V was clipped by 0 bases and J by 6 bases; unmatched bases: 4. The chain couples TRBV30 to TRBJ2-7; 11 bases fit TRBD1. The specimen sequenced was CD4+ T cells from PBMCs. The TCR originated in a human donor with Susac syndrome. CDR3 coding DNA: TGTGCCTGGAGTGTACCCGGGACAGGGGGCGAGCAGTACTTC. Protein sequence: CAWSVPGTGGEQYF.